The following is a TCR beta chain sequence with its context. These data belong to a study of blood T cell repertoires in COVID-19. About the study: Acute-phase and convalescent COVID-19 samples originated in the United States, Italy and Spain. Sample material is recorded as cDNA or gDNA derived from T cells, B-cell-depleted T cells, or PBMCs.

Profiled with immunoSEQ multiplex PCR; TCRdb holds only in-frame clones, not every one. Among 200,000 to 250,000 clones listed, about 87% were seen once. Those enrolled, adults aged roughly 18 to 90 years, came from under 25 US areas. Either two negative PCRs, clearance, or symptom resolution qualified Cohort 3 donors as recovered. V lost 6 bases and J lost 3; bases outside the gene matches: 5. Germline CDR1 SNHLY, CDR2 FYNNEI. The CDR3 extends over 14 amino acids. This TCR was recovered from a woman in her twenties or thirties who had recovered from COVID-19. The chain combines TRBV2 with TRBJ2-7; the match to TRBD1 covers 10 bases. Sequenced: PBMCs or T cells enriched from blood (not recorded which). The CDR3 bases are TGTGCCAGCAGCCCGGGACAGGGGATCTACGAGCAGTACTTC. This gives the protein CASSPGQGIYEQYF.